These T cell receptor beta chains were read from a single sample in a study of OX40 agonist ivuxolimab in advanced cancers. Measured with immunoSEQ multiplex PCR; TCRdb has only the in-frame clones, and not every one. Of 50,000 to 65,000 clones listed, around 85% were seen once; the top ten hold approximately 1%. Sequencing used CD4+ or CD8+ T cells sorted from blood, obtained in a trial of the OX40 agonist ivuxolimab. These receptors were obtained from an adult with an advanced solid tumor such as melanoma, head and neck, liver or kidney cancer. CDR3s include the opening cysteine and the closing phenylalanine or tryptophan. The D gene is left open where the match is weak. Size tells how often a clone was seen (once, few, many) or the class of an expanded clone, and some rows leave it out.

CASTRDPNYGYTF	TRBJ1-2	once	-	TRBV7-9
CASSVLAGGPDTQYF	TRBJ2-3	few	TRBD2	TRBV9
CASSSTEAGGGGLYGYTF	TRBJ1-2	few	-	TRBV5-1
CASSQGRGGYQETQYF	TRBJ2-5	-	TRBD2	TRBV4-2
CASTTTGNNSPLHF	TRBJ1-6	-	-	TRBV2
CASSSQGLLSNEQFF	TRBJ2-1	few	-	TRBV5-1
CASSQDGGGSYNSPLHF	TRBJ1-6	-	-	TRBV4-2
CASSSGTVAEQYF	TRBJ2-7	-	-	TRBV5-1
CASSSGTGGYTF	TRBJ1-2	-	TRBD1	TRBV6-6
CASSSGGGTDTQYF	TRBJ2-3	-	TRBD1	TRBV5-1
CASSEAPGGYIDTQYF	TRBJ2-3	-	-	TRBV6-1
CASSQAGTDTQYF	TRBJ2-3	-	-	TRBV4-1
CASSPARDLQETQYF	TRBJ2-5	-	-	TRBV4-1
CASSELGNQPQHF	TRBJ1-5	-	-	TRBV2
CASSLKGLNTEAFF	TRBJ1-1	-	-	TRBV27
CASSSTGIGQPQHF	TRBJ1-5	-	TRBD1	TRBV27
CASTLIGQGRSEQYF	TRBJ2-7	-	TRBD1	TRBV6-1
CASSTGTGGYYEQYF	TRBJ2-7	-	TRBD1	TRBV9
CASSSDRGLRIGELFF	TRBJ2-2	-	TRBD1	TRBV7-6
CASSNQGRAYEQYF	TRBJ2-7	-	-	TRBV19
CASSFRQGYNSPLHF	TRBJ1-6	-	TRBD1	TRBV11-3
CASSFGGAGNTEAFF	TRBJ1-1	-	-	TRBV7-2
CASSILRHSGEAFF	TRBJ1-1	-	-	TRBV19
CASSSTVQPQHF	TRBJ1-5	-	-	TRBV28
CASSRVLGTAYEQYF	TRBJ2-7	-	-	TRBV6-1
CASSYDRSQPQHF	TRBJ1-5	-	-	TRBV6-5
CASRGQANSPLHF	TRBJ1-6	-	TRBD1	TRBV6-5
CAWSNPQLFGETQYF	TRBJ2-5	-	-	TRBV30
CAWSSLVGSGANVLTF	TRBJ2-6	-	-	TRBV30
CASRPRGREETQYF	TRBJ2-5	-	-	TRBV5-1
CASSNTPNYGYTF	TRBJ1-2	-	-	TRBV6-6
CASSQEGHKETQYF	TRBJ2-5	-	-	TRBV4-1
CASSLFTTGEAYGYTF	TRBJ1-2	-	TRBD1	TRBV5-1
CAWSVTSGLYEQYF	TRBJ2-7	few	TRBD2	TRBV30
CASSSDIYSNQPQHF	TRBJ1-5	-	-	TRBV6-6
CASHEGIQLALSTDTQYF	TRBJ2-3	-	TRBD2	TRBV5-8
CASRLGAGEKLFF	TRBJ1-4	-	-	TRBV6-6